This T cell receptor beta chain was observed in a study of T cells in Graves' hyperthyroidism and ophthalmopathy. Study-wide context: It was at initial diagnosis, before any treatment, that peripheral blood was collected.

From RNA transcripts, TCR beta CDR3 regions were amplified. The TCR CDR3 first-round RT-PCR relied on the HTBI primer set. Via MiXCR, TCRdb re-called the multiplex PCR reads, giving one row per CDR3 protein. There are roughly 550,000 distinct CDR3 sequences in the sample; about 16% occur only once, and around 32% lies in the top ten. Sequences were obtained from blood. The receptor was derived from a woman aged 25 to 39 with Graves' ophthalmopathy.

CDR3 protein: CASSLAVSGYNEQFF. CDR3 sequence (DNA): TGTGCCAGCAGCTTAGCGGTTAGCGGCTACAATGAGCAGTTCTTC. The chain combines TRBV7-8 with TRBJ2-1; possibly TRBD2 for D (6 bases). Germline CDR1 SGHVS, CDR2 FQNEAQ. V lost 0 bases to trimming and J lost 3 bases, with 9 bases between them. This CDR3 region has 15 residues.